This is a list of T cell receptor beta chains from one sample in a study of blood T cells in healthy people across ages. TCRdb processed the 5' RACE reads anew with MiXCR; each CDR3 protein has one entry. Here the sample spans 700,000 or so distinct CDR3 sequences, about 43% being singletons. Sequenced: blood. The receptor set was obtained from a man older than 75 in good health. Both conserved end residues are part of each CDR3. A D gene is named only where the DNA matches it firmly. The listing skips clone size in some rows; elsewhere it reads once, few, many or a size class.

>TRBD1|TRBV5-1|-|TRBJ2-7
TGCGCCAGCAGACCTCCGGGACAGAGCTCCTACGAGCAGTACTTC
CASRPPGQSSYEQYF
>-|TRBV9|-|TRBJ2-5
TGTGCCAGCAGCGTATTTCAGTCCCCAGAGACCCAGTACTTC
CASSVFQSPETQYF
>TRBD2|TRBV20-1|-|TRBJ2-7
TGCAGTGCTATCGGGACTATCACCTACAATGAGCAGTACTTC
CSAIGTITYNEQYF
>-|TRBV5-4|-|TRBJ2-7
TGTGCCAGCAGCTTAGGGACGGTCTCCTACGAGCAGTACTTC
CASSLGTVSYEQYF
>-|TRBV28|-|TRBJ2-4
TGTGCCAGCAGTTTCAGGGTTCGACAGTACTTC
CASSFRVRQYF
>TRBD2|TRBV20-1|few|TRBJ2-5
TGCAGTGGCGATAATGGACTAGAAGAGACCCAGTACTTC
CSGDNGLEETQYF
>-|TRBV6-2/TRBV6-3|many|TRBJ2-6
TGTGCCAGCAGTTACACAACACTCTCTGGGGCCAACGTCCTGACTTTC
CASSYTTLSGANVLTF
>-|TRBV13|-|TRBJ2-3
TGTGCCAGCAGCTCCCCGGGAAACCTCGCAGATACGCAGTATTTT
CASSSPGNLADTQYF
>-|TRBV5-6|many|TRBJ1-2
TGTGCCAGCAGCGAGGCGGCGAGAAACTATGGCTACACCTTC
CASSEAARNYGYTF
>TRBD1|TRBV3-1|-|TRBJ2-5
TGTGCCAGCAGCCAAAGGGGGGCCGGGACAGGGTACCAAGAGACCCAGTACTTC
CASSQRGAGTGYQETQYF
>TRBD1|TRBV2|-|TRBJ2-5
TGTGCCACACAACAGGGGGAAGAGACCCAGTACTTC
CATQQGEETQYF
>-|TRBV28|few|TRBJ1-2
TGTGCCAGCAGTTCGGGGACAACGCGGCCCACCTTC
CASSSGTTRPTF
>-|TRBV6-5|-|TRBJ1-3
TGTGCCAGCAGTTCGTTTAACTCTGGAAACACCATATATTTT
CASSSFNSGNTIYF
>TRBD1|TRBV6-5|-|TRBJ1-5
TGTGCCAGCAGTTCGGGACAGCCAAATCAGCCCCAGCATTTT
CASSSGQPNQPQHF
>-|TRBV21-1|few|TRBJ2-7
TGTGCCAGCAGCAGGGGACAGGAACCCTACGAGCAGTACTTC
CASSRGQEPYEQYF
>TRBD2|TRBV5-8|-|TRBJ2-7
TGTGCCAGCAGCGGTCTTGCGGGAGACGAGCAGTACTTC
CASSGLAGDEQYF
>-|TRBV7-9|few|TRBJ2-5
TGTGCCAGCATGACAGGGAGGGAGACCCGGTACTTC
CASMTGRETRYF
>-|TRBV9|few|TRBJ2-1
TGTGCCAGCAGCGTACAGGAGTGGGATGAGCAGTTCTTC
CASSVQEWDEQFF
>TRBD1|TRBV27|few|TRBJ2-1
TGTGCCAGCCCCGGACAGGGGGTCCACAATGAGCAGTTCTTC
CASPGQGVHNEQFF
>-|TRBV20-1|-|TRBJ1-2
TGCAGTGCTAGAGTCTCGAACTATGGCTACACCTTC
CSARVSNYGYTF
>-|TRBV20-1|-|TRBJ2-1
TGCAGTGCTAGAACGGCTAGGGGGGAGTATAGTGAGCAGTTCTTC
CSARTARGEYSEQFF
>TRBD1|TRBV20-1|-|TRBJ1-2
TGCAGTGCTAGTCCGGGACAGAGATCTAACTATGGCTACACCTTC
CSASPGQRSNYGYTF
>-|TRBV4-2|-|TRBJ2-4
TGTGCCAGCAGCCAAGGGGGCTCTCTCGGTGGTAAGGGGAGAGCCAAAAACATTCAGTACTTC
CASSQGGSLGGKGRAKNIQYF
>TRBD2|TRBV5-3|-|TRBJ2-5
TGTGCCAGAAGCTTGGCAAGTGAAGCGGGAGGGCCAAATGAGCAGTACTTC
CARSLASEAGGPNEQYF
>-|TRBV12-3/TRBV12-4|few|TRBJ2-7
TGTGCCAGCAGGCCGGCAGGGAACCTTTACGAGCAGTACTTC
CASRPAGNLYEQYF
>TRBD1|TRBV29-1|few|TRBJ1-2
TGCAGCGTAGACAGGGGCGCTGACTATGGCTACACCTTC
CSVDRGADYGYTF
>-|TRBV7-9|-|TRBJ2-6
TGTGCCAGCAGCTTCTTCATCTCTGGGGCCAACGTCCTGACTTTC
CASSFFISGANVLTF
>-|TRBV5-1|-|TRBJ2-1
TGCGCCAGCAGCTTGGAGGCAGGGAACAATGAGCAGTTCTTC
CASSLEAGNNEQFF
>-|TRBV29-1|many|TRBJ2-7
TGCAGCGTTGCGATAGGGGCCGAGCAGTACTTC
CSVAIGAEQYF
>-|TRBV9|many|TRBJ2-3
TGTGCCAGCAGCCAAGTTACTAGCACAGATACGCAGTATTTT
CASSQVTSTDTQYF
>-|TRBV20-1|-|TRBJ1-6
TGCAGTGCTAGAGACGGCCGATTAAATTCACCCCTCCACTTT
CSARDGRLNSPLHF
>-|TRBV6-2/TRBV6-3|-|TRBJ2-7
TGTGCCAGCACCCCGCGGGCGGGGTCCCACGAGCAGTACTTC
CASTPRAGSHEQYF
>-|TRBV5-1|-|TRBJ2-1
TGCGCCAGCAGCTCCCAGGGGGGGGCCGTGATTGAGCAGTTCTTC
CASSSQGGAVIEQFF
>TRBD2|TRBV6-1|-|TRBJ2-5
TGTGCTAGCAGTGCGTTTCTAGCGGGATCGGTTGAGCAGTACTTC
CASSAFLAGSVEQYF
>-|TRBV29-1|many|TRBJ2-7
TGCAGCGTTCCAAACTCAAAGGGTAACGAGCAGTACTTC
CSVPNSKGNEQYF
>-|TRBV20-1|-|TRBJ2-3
TGCAGTGTCCCCGGGAGCACAGATACGCAGTATTTT
CSVPGSTDTQYF
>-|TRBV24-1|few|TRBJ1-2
TGTGCCACCAGTGATTACAAGATTCGAAGAGGCTACACCTTC
CATSDYKIRRGYTF
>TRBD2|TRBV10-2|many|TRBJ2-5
TGCGCCAGCAGTGAGATGAGACTAGCGCAAGAGACCCAGTACTTC
CASSEMRLAQETQYF
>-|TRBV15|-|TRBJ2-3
TGTGCCACCAGCACTCCACGGGGGCAGTATTTT
CATSTPRGQYF
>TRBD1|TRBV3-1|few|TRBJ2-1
TGTGCCAGCAGCCCCTCCGGGACAGGCCCAGGCGATGAGCAGTTCTTC
CASSPSGTGPGDEQFF
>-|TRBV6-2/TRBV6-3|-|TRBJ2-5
TGTGCCAGCAGTTGGGCAGGGGGGGAGACCCAGTACTTC
CASSWAGGETQYF
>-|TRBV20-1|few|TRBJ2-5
TGCAGTGCTAGTGGGAGCTTTTTTGCGGGACGGATTCAAGAGACCCAGTACTTC
CSASGSFFAGRIQETQYF
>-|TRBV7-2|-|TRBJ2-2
TGTGCCAGCAGCCCGCGTTTGACCAACACCGGGGAACTGTTTTTT
CASSPRLTNTGELFF
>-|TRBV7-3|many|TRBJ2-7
TGTGCCAGCAGCTTATGGGACAGCGGGGAGCAGTACTTC
CASSLWDSGEQYF
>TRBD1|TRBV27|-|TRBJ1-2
TGTGCCAGCAGTCCGAATTCAGGGGGCTATGGCTACACCTTC
CASSPNSGGYGYTF
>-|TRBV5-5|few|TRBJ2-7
TGTGCCAGCAGCCGCAGCCGGGAGACCTACGAGCAGTACTTC
CASSRSRETYEQYF